The 19 T cell receptor beta chains below all came from one sample that was sequenced in a study of CD8+ T cells in alopecia areata. The sequencing template was cDNA reverse transcribed from extracted RNA. Only in-frame clones appear in the TCRdb table, and some are missing; sequencing was by immunoSEQ multiplex PCR. The sample lists approximately 180,000 clones, 64% occurring once. Indicated treatment: oral pan-JAK inhibitor, 5-10 mg twice daily. The sequencing used CD4+ T cells sorted from blood, collected between weeks 47 and 50, from a patient treated with tofacitinib. The origin of the receptors is a human donor with alopecia areata.

The chain carries TRBV13 and TRBJ1-2; D is possibly TRBD1 (5 bases). Germline CDR1 reads PRHDT; CDR2 reads FYEKMQ (reference sequence). The CDR3 runs to 15 residues. V shed 4 bases and J shed 2 bases, with 14 bases lying between them. The DNA of the CDR3 is TGTGCCAGCAGCTCCGCCGGGACGGGGAACTATGGCTACACCTTC. Residues: CASSSAGTGNYGYTF.

This clone was detected only a few times. This chain connects TRBV4-3 to TRBJ2-7; tentatively, D is TRBD1 (6 bases). V was pared by 0 bases and J by 3 bases, with 12 bases between. Looked up from germline, CDR1 is LGHNA and CDR2 is YSLEER. This CDR3 has 15 amino acids. The CDR3 sequence is CASSQDSRGYYEQYF. Written as DNA, the CDR3 is TGCGCCAGCAGCCAAGATTCGAGGGGGTACTACGAGCAGTACTTC.

The rearrangement links TRBV4-3 to TRBJ1-2; D gene ambiguous. Germline V gives CDR1 LGHNA, CDR2 YSLEER. CDR3 length: 17 amino acids. V shed 0 bases and J shed 0 bases, with 14 bases lying between them. The CDR3 DNA is TGCGCCAGCAGCCAAGAGAACGGGGTAGCGACTAACTATGGCTACACCTTC. Translation: CASSQENGVATNYGYTF.

This clone was picked up one time. The chain employs TRBV25-1 and TRBJ1-2; D is uncertain. CDR1 and CDR2 (germline): MGHDK, SYGVNS. The CDR3 length is 13 residues. V was pared by 2 bases and J by 4 bases, with 8 bases between. CDR3 nucleotide sequence: TGTGCCAGCAGTGAAGCCGGATCCTATGGCTACACCTTC. Translated: CASSEAGSYGYTF.

This clone came up a few times. The chain recombines TRBV10-3 with TRBJ2-7, with D unresolved. Germline loops: CDR1 ENHRY, CDR2 SYGVKD. Trimming cost V 0 bases and J 2 bases, with 5 bases left between them. The CDR3 extends over 13 amino acids. CDR3 in DNA: TGTGCCATCAGTGAGTCGACTGCCTACGAGCAGTACTTC. Protein sequence: CAISESTAYEQYF.

V is TRBV5-1 and J is TRBJ2-7, with 8 bases aligning to TRBD1. CDR3 length equals 15 residues. J lost 2 bases, V lost 3 bases, and 7 bases had no gene match. The germline V gene encodes CDR1 SGHRS and CDR2 YFSETQ. The CDR3 nucleotides read TGCGCCAGCAGCTCGTCAGGGGGCGCAACCTACGAGCAGTACTTC. Translation: CASSSSGGATYEQYF.

V is TRBV30 and J is TRBJ2-2; 11 nucleotides match TRBD1. The CDR3 is 15 amino acids. Germline CDR1 GTSNPN, CDR2 SVGIG (reference sequence). The V segment lost 8 bases and the J segment 5 bases; nucleotides outside the gene matches: 10. The CDR3 protein is CAAGTWDRGTGELFF. CDR3 sequence (DNA): TGTGCCGCCGGGACTTGGGACAGGGGGACCGGGGAGCTGTTTTTT.

Only a few counts were recorded for this clone. The sample has other DNA sequences that encode this CDR3 too. J is TRBJ1-2 and V is TRBV29-1; 9 nucleotides line up with TRBD1. The V gene end was trimmed by 7 bases and the J gene end by 8 bases; junction bases not matched to a gene: 5. The CDR3 contains 11 residues. Germline loops: CDR1 SQVTM, CDR2 ANQGSEA. DNA for the CDR3: TGCAGCGCCAGACAGGGGGGCGGCTACACCTTC. Its protein is CSARQGGGYTF.

The chain uses TRBV4-1 and TRBJ2-7; 7 nucleotides match TRBD1. Germline assignment: CDR1 MGHRA and CDR2 YSYEKL. After removal of 4 bases from V and 7 bases from J, the junction contained 25 bases not matched to a gene. CDR3 length equals 19 residues. CDR3 bases: TGCGCCAGCAGCCCGGGTTATGGTTTCGGTGCAGGGGGTCCGGGGGAGCAGTACTTC. This sequence encodes CASSPGYGFGAGGPGEQYF.

The chain is built from TRBV9 and TRBJ1-5; D not resolved. The V and J ends lost 1 base and 2 bases respectively, with 4 bases between them. CDR1 SGDLS and CDR2 YYNGEE come from the germline V gene. The CDR3 contains 13 residues. In nucleotides, the CDR3 is TGTGCCAGCAGCGTAATATGCAATCAGCCCCAGCATTTT. Amino acid sequence: CASSVICNQPQHF.

The V gene is TRBV10-3, the J gene TRBJ2-5, with TRBD1 matching over 10 bases. Per the germline V gene, CDR1 is ENHRY and CDR2 is SYGVKD. The CDR3 has 13 residues. J was trimmed by 5 bases and V by 9 bases; bases with no gene match: 6. The CDR3 DNA reads TGTGCCATAGGACAGGGGGTAGAGGAGACCCAGTACTTC. Its protein product is CAIGQGVEETQYF.

J is TRBJ2-2 and V is TRBV6-5; D call uncertain. Trimming cost V 5 bases and J 2 bases, with 6 bases left between them. Germline V gene lookup returns CDR1 MNHEY and CDR2 SVGAGI. The CDR3 covers 13 residues. CDR3 DNA: TGTGCCAGCAGTCTCGGAAACACCGGGGAGCTGTTTTTT. Amino acid sequence: CASSLGNTGELFF.

The chain carries TRBV6-6 and TRBJ2-7, with a possible D match to TRBD1 (5 bases). Looked up from germline, CDR1 is MNHNY and CDR2 is SVGAGI (reference sequence). There are 12 residues in the CDR3. V dropped 2 bases and J dropped 6 bases, with 8 bases sitting between them. This CDR3 is CASSYITGEQYF. The CDR3 nucleotides are TGTGCCAGCAGTTACATCACAGGCGAGCAGTACTTC.

This sequence joins TRBV2 and TRBJ2-4; D remains ambiguous. This CDR3 has 12 amino acids. Germline lookup yields CDR1 SNHLY and CDR2 FYNNEI. Trimming cost V 6 bases and J 0 bases, with 3 bases left between them. CDR3 sequence: CASRLAKNIQYF. Written as DNA, the CDR3 is TGTGCCAGCAGGCTAGCCAAAAACATTCAGTACTTC. The full variable domain, in which reference TRBV2 and TRBJ2-4 provide the parts outside the CDR3, is EPEVTQTPSHQVTQMGQEVILRCVPISNHLYFYWYRQILGQKVEFLVSFYNNEISEKSEIFDDQFSVERPDGSNFTLKIRSTKLEDSAMYFCASRLAKNIQYFGAGTRLSVL.

The chain recombines TRBV5-1 with TRBJ2-3; 9 bases align to TRBD2. With V trimmed by 3 bases and J by 3 bases, 17 bases remained unmatched. Germline-derived CDR1 and CDR2 are SGHRS and YFSETQ. The CDR3 is made up of 19 amino acids. This CDR3 reads CASSSPEPYSGGRTDTQYF. CDR3 bases: TGCGCCAGCAGCTCACCCGAACCTTATAGCGGGGGAAGGACAGATACGCAGTATTTT. Together with reference TRBV5-1 and TRBJ2-3, the CDR3 gives the full variable domain: KAGVTQTPRYLIKTRGQQVTLSCSPISGHRSVSWYQQTPGQGLQFLFEYFSETQRNKGNFPGRFSGRQFSNSRSEMNVSTLELGDSALYLCASSSPEPYSGGRTDTQYFGPGTRLTVL.

The chain carries TRBV10-3 and TRBJ2-1, with D hard to call. The CDR3 loop spans 16 amino acids. V lost 0 bases to trimming and J lost 6 bases, with 15 bases between them. CDR1 and CDR2 from the germline V gene are ENHRY and SYGVKD. The CDR3, as DNA: TGTGCCATCAGTGAGTCGACTCGTCTTTTCGCCAATGAGCAGTTCTTC. As protein: CAISESTRLFANEQFF.

This clone came up once. The rearrangement links TRBV10-3 to TRBJ1-1, with D unresolved. The CDR3 runs 16 residues. CDR1 is ENHRY, CDR2 SYGVKD, per germline. Deletions cut 7 bases from V and 5 bases from J, with 23 bases between. This CDR3 is CAITADWVGMGTEAFF. The CDR3 nucleotides are TGTGCCATCACGGCCGACTGGGTGGGGATGGGAACTGAAGCTTTCTTT.

J is TRBJ2-3 and V is TRBV29-1; perhaps TRBD1 as D (5 bases). Germline CDR1 SQVTM, CDR2 ANQGSEA. This CDR3 has 14 amino acids. V lost 1 base and J 6 bases, leaving 14 bases between the germline ends. CDR3 in amino acids: CSVEGGRALDTQYF. The CDR3 DNA is TGCAGCGTTGAAGGGGGCAGGGCCTTGGATACGCAGTATTTT.

Notes on this clone: An end of the junction differs from the germline gene, which may be a read error. J is TRBJ2-5 and V is TRBV29-1; possibly TRBD2 for D (5 bases). The CDR3 is 11 residues long. Germline V CDR1 and CDR2: SQVTM, ANQGSEA. CDR3 sequence: CSVESGRSTDF. CDR3 nucleotides: TGCAGCGTTGAAAGCGGACGGTCAACGGACTTC.